This T cell receptor (beta chain) was found in a study of cytomegalovirus exposure and HLA in healthy donors. Study as a whole: As an earlier analysis found, 150 million to 200 million T cells yielded about 120 million unique TCR beta sequences. Study observations and caveats: Across donors, sequencing depth was assumed by presence/absence analyses to be roughly uniform. Most TCR beta V segments were productive about 90% or about 30% of the time in an earlier analysis. A later analysis reportedly found that, within productive TCRs, an Asian-associated ancestry cluster had fewer N-insertions than the mean observed across the roughly 700 donors.

With 60 Vbeta and 13 Jbeta primers, the PCR was carried out. Only in-frame clones appear in the TCRdb table, and some are missing; sequencing was by immunoSEQ multiplex PCR. This sample carries about 150,000 clones, around 75% of them seen once, and the ten largest clones take about 3.5%. CDR3 length equals 17 residues. Trimming pared 6 bases from V and 5 bases from J, leaving 26 bases between. The germline V gene has CDR1 MNHEY and CDR2 SMNVEV (reference sequence). Points on this clone: What it recognizes is unknown.

The chain joins TRBV27 to TRBJ2-7; D gene unclear. Material for sequencing was PBMCs. The receptor's source is a human donor in good health. In DNA form, the CDR3 reads TGTGCCAGCAGGCGACAAGCCGGCGTGAGACGTGACCACGAGCAGTACTTC. As protein: CASRRQAGVRRDHEQYF.